This T cell receptor beta chain was obtained from a study of regulatory T cells in long-lasting Graves disease. Study findings and constraints: Among samples with persistent disease, TRBV28, TRBJ1-2 and TRBJ2-5 were favored. Lower TCR diversity characterized persistent Graves' patients relative to newly diagnosed patients.

Through Arm-PCR of CDR3 regions and iRepertoire HTBI primers, TCR beta libraries were built. TCRdb itself ran the multiplex PCR reads through MiXCR, one entry per CDR3 protein. This sample has around 450,000 distinct CDR3 sequences, with about 16% found just once. Sample time point: newly diagnosed GD, antithyroid drugs for less than 3 months. The TCR library was prepared using RNA isolated from PBMCs. In the case of this clonotype: The antigen remains unidentified.

CDR1 LNHNV and CDR2 YYDKDF come from the germline V gene (reference sequence). The CDR3 has 17 residues. V lost 1 base, J lost 3 bases, and 5 bases stayed unmatched. This sample was also put to use in a study of T cells in Graves' hyperthyroidism and ophthalmopathy. Per that study: Clinical symptoms, serum thyroxine and TRAb, thyroid ultrasound and orbital computed tomography together formed the diagnostic basis. Most thyroid-expanded clonotypes above 0.001 were also found in blood.

This receptor was taken from a middle-aged man with Graves disease. V gene TRBV15 combines with J gene TRBJ2-5; 13 bases are shared with TRBD2. Sequenced here: peripheral blood mononuclear cells (PBMCs), sampled at new diagnosis, from a patient treated with antithyroid drugs. The CDR3, as DNA: TGTGCCACCAGCAGAGTCTACGGGACTAGCGGGGAAGAGACCCAGTACTTC. Encoded protein: CATSRVYGTSGEETQYF.